These 8 T cell receptor beta chains share one sample of origin, sequenced in a study of T cells in Graves' hyperthyroidism and ophthalmopathy. From RNA transcripts, TCR beta CDR3 regions were amplified. A set of HTBI primers served as the primers for a first-round RT-PCR of the TCR CDR3. TCRdb recomputed calls from the multiplex PCR reads with MiXCR, one row per CDR3 protein. The profile shows some 360,000 distinct CDR3 sequences, 15% to 20% of them singletons. Material: blood. All receptors derive from a woman between 35 and 50 years old with Graves' ophthalmopathy.

This clonotype appeared many times. The chain couples TRBV18 to TRBJ2-7; maybe TRBD2 (6 bases). Germline-derived CDR1 and CDR2 are KGHSH and LQKENI. Trimming stripped 5 bases from V and 2 bases from J, with 13 bases between. This CDR3 comprises 14 residues. The CDR3 DNA is TGTGCCAGCTCATCGGGGACTTTAGCCTACGAGCAGTACTTC. Its translation: CASSSGTLAYEQYF.

Only a few counts were recorded for this clonotype. The chain recombines TRBV28 with TRBJ2-5, with 11 bases fitting TRBD2. The germline CDR1 and CDR2 sequences are MDHEN and SYDVKM. J was trimmed by 4 bases and V by 6 bases; bases with no gene match: 7. The CDR3 loop spans 15 amino acids. The CDR3 DNA reads TGTGCCAGCAGATCCGGAGGACTAGCGGGAGAGACCCAGTACTTC. Translating it yields CASRSGGLAGETQYF.

This chain joins TRBV29-1 and TRBJ2-7, with 10 bases matching TRBD1. V was pared by 4 bases and J by 9 bases, with 12 bases of the junction left unmatched. The CDR3 runs 14 residues. Germline V gene lookup returns CDR1 SQVTM and CDR2 ANQGSEA. The CDR3 region is CSVADRDRGRRQYF. For the CDR3, the DNA is TGCAGCGTTGCGGATCGGGACAGGGGTCGTCGGCAGTACTTC.

There are many counts of this clonotype. The J gene is TRBJ1-2, the V gene TRBV2, with D tentatively TRBD1 (5 bases). The CDR3 spans 14 residues. The V gene's germline CDR1 is SNHLY and CDR2 FYNNEI. The V gene lost 3 bases and the J gene lost 4 bases, with 12 bases spanning the gap. Here the CDR3 reads CASSEARGRYGYTF. CDR3 bases: TGTGCCAGCAGTGAGGCTCGGGGCCGCTATGGCTACACCTTC.

This chain uses TRBV6-1 with TRBJ2-5; perhaps TRBD1 as D (5 bases). The CDR3 sequence is 14 residues long. Trimming shortened V by 4 bases and J by 1 base, and 10 bases separated the two germline ends. The germline gives CDR1 MNHNS, CDR2 SASEGT. The CDR3 sequence is CASSAGISQETQYF. The CDR3 coding sequence is TGTGCCAGCAGTGCAGGGATATCCCAAGAGACCCAGTACTTC.

The rearrangement joins TRBV4-3 to TRBJ2-7, with 10 bases identical to TRBD1. Germline V gene lookup returns CDR1 LGHNA and CDR2 YSLEER. The V gene end was trimmed by 2 bases and the J gene end by 5 bases; junction bases not matched to a gene: 3. The CDR3 consists of 14 residues. The CDR3 sequence is CASSQLTGGDEQYF. CDR3 DNA: TGCGCCAGCAGCCAACTGACAGGGGGCGACGAGCAGTACTTC.

This clonotype was seen at least ten times. The V and J genes are TRBV27 and TRBJ2-7; either TRBD1 or TRBD2 may supply D (6 bases each). The V and J ends lost 4 bases and 2 bases respectively, with 12 bases between them. The V gene's germline CDR1 is MNHEY and CDR2 SMNVEV (reference sequence). The CDR3 spans 14 residues. Written as DNA, the CDR3 is TGTGCCAGCAGTTCGGGGGACAATCCCTACGAGCAGTACTTC. It codes for CASSSGDNPYEQYF.

Many counts were recorded for this clonotype. The chain carries TRBV6-2 or TRBV6-3 and TRBJ2-5; 14 bases line up with TRBD2. Germline V gene data show CDR1 as MNHEY and CDR2 as SVGEGT. This CDR3 region has 15 residues. V trimming: 8 bases; J trimming: 5 bases; junction bases outside the gene matches: 7. In DNA, the CDR3 is TGTGCCAGCTCGCGACTAGCGGGAGGGCCGGAGACCCAGTACTTC. It yields the protein CASSRLAGGPETQYF.